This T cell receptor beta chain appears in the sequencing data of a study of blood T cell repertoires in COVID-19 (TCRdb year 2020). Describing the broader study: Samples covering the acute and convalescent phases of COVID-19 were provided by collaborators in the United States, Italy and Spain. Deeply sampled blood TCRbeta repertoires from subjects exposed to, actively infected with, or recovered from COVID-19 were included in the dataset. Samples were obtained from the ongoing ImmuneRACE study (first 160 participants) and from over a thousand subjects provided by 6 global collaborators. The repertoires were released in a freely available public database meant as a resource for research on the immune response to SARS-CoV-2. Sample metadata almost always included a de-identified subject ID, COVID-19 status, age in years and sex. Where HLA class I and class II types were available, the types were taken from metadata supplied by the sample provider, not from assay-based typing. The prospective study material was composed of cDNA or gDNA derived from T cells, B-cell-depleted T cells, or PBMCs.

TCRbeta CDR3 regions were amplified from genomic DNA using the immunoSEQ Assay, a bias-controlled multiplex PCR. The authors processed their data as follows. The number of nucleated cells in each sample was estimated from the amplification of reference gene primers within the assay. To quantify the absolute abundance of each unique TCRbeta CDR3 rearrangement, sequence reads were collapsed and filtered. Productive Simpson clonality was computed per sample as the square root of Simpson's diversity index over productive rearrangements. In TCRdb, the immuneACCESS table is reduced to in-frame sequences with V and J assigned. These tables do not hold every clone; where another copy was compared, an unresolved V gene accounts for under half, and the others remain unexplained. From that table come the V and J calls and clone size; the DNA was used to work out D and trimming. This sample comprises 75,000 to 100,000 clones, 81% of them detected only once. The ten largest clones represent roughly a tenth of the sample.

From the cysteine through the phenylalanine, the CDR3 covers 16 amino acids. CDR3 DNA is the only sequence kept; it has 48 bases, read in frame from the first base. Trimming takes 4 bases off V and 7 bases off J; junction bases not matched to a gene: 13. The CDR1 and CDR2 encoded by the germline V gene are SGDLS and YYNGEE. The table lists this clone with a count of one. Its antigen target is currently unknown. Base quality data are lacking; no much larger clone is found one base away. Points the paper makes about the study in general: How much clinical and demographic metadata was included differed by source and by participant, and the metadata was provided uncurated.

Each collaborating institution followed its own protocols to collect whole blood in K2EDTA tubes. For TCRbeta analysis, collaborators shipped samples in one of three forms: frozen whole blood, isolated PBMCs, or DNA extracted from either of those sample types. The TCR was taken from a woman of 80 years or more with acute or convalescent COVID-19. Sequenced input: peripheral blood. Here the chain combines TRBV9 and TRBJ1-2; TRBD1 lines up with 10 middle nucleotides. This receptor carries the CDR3 CASSPWDRGDRSGYTF. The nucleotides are TGTGCCAGCAGCCCCTGGGACAGGGGCGATAGGAGTGGCTACACCTTC. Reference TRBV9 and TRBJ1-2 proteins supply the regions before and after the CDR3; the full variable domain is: DSGVTQTPKHLITATGQRVTLRCSPRSGDLSVYWYQQSLDQGLQFLIQYYNGEERAKGNILERFSAQQFPDLHSELNLSSLELGDSALYFCASSPWDRGDRSGYTFGSGTRLTVV.